In this sample, the clone carrying this TCR beta chain turned up many times. Unique molecular identifiers were used to barcode this TCRbeta library. TCRdb reanalysed the PCR reads using MiXCR and keeps one entry per CDR3 protein. In the table there are 200,000 to 300,000 distinct CDR3 sequences, around 13% of which are singletons. Germline CDR1 and CDR2: SGHTA and FQGNSA. This CDR3 spans 15 amino acids. The germline V and J ends were trimmed by 1 base and 1 base, with 7 bases remaining between them. This record belongs to a study of T-cell reconstitution after alpha-beta-depleted transplantation in children.

The clonotype originates from a human donor who donated a stem cell graft to a child with acute lymphoblastic leukemia. This rearrangement joins TRBV7-2 to TRBJ2-2; D is possibly TRBD1 (5 bases). Sequences were derived from PBMCs from the stem cell graft donor, sampled from the stem cell graft. As DNA, the CDR3 is TGTGCCAGCAGCTTAGAGGGGCAGAACACCGGGGAGCTGTTTTTT. It translates to CASSLEGQNTGELFF.